The rows below give T cell receptor beta chains drawn from one sample of a study of a mutant IDH1 vaccine in newly diagnosed glioma. The data were produced by immunoSEQ multiplex PCR, yet TCRdb's version contains in-frame clones alone and is incomplete. The sample has roughly 86,000 clones, roughly 90% seen once. Antigen specificity for these receptors is unknown. This material consisted of PBMCs, taken from a glioma patient whose treatment included an IDH1 peptide vaccine. The receptor source for this set is a woman aged 50 to 60 with glioma. Both conserved end residues are part of each CDR3.

v_gene: TRBV5-1; j_gene: TRBJ2-1; CDR3aa: CASRADGTYNEQFF
v_gene: TRBV19; j_gene: TRBJ1-2; CDR3aa: CASTQPPGRTGVNYGYTF
v_gene: TRBV10-3; j_gene: TRBJ1-5; CDR3aa: CAISDGQGKHF
v_gene: TRBV19; j_gene: TRBJ1-5; CDR3aa: CASSITSGTGDQPQHF
v_gene: TRBV7-9; j_gene: TRBJ2-7; CDR3aa: CASSIGTGEQYF
v_gene: TRBV6-5; j_gene: TRBJ2-7; CDR3aa: CASRQGQIYEQYF
v_gene: TRBV25-1; j_gene: TRBJ2-3; CDR3aa: CASSGSGAPSTDTQYF
v_gene: TRBV5-5; j_gene: TRBJ2-7; CDR3aa: CASSPGTSDSYEQYF
v_gene: TRBV6-6; j_gene: TRBJ2-7; CDR3aa: CASSSHGHSYEQYF
v_gene: TRBV6-5; j_gene: TRBJ1-2; CDR3aa: CASSFTGSWDGYTF
v_gene: TRBV19; j_gene: TRBJ1-5; CDR3aa: CASRDYNQPQHF
v_gene: TRBV4-2; j_gene: TRBJ2-1; CDR3aa: CASSQEEGGGKDSLAAEYNEQFF
v_gene: TRBV18; j_gene: TRBJ2-1; CDR3aa: CASSPPSLADYNEQFF
v_gene: TRBV28; j_gene: TRBJ1-4; CDR3aa: CASSFRPGGEKLFF
v_gene: TRBV11-2; j_gene: TRBJ2-3; CDR3aa: CALLRVRVDTQYF
v_gene: TRBV4-1; j_gene: TRBJ2-2; CDR3aa: CASSQDVGRNTGELFF
v_gene: TRBV7-3; j_gene: TRBJ2-7; CDR3aa: CASSLMGGPYEQYF
v_gene: TRBV6-5; j_gene: TRBJ2-1; CDR3aa: CASSYEVAGGNEQFF
v_gene: TRBV6-5; j_gene: .; CDR3aa: CASTGGYEQYF
v_gene: TRBV7-9; j_gene: TRBJ1-2; CDR3aa: CASRSGVGYTF
v_gene: TRBV5-1; j_gene: TRBJ1-6; CDR3aa: CASAAQGTGYNSPLHF
v_gene: TRBV5-1; j_gene: TRBJ2-4; CDR3aa: CASSLERTKNIQYF
v_gene: TRBV6-5; j_gene: TRBJ1-2; CDR3aa: CASSPWTGPNYGYTF
v_gene: TRBV6-5; j_gene: TRBJ2-1; CDR3aa: CASKEGPFYNEQFF
v_gene: TRBV4-1; j_gene: TRBJ1-5; CDR3aa: CASSQVGRGRGSNQPQHF
v_gene: TRBV7-9; j_gene: TRBJ2-5; CDR3aa: CASSFSRLAGGGGETQYF
v_gene: TRBV9; j_gene: TRBJ1-5; CDR3aa: CASSMEGGVNQPQHF
v_gene: TRBV5-4; j_gene: TRBJ1-4; CDR3aa: CASRRQGEGEKLFF
v_gene: TRBV6-5; j_gene: TRBJ2-7; CDR3aa: CASSRTGPYEQYF
v_gene: TRBV28; j_gene: TRBJ2-7; CDR3aa: CASSLQVKHTYEQYF
v_gene: TRBV5-8; j_gene: TRBJ2-7; CDR3aa: CASSPRGSYSYEQYF
v_gene: TRBV9; j_gene: TRBJ1-6; CDR3aa: CASSPLGGQGYEPLHF
v_gene: TRBV10-3; j_gene: TRBJ1-4; CDR3aa: CAISESSGFGEKLFF
v_gene: TRBV5-1; j_gene: TRBJ2-7; CDR3aa: CASSLPRDRSYEQYF
v_gene: TRBV6-5; j_gene: TRBJ2-3; CDR3aa: CASSYPTTDTQYF
v_gene: TRBV9; j_gene: TRBJ1-1; CDR3aa: CASSAGPGFGTEAFF
v_gene: TRBV2; j_gene: TRBJ2-5; CDR3aa: CASRGGQETQYF
v_gene: TRBV2; j_gene: TRBJ2-7; CDR3aa: CASSLSETGSYEQYF
v_gene: TRBV7-8; j_gene: TRBJ2-7; CDR3aa: CASSLLEAGEQYF
v_gene: TRBV29-1; j_gene: TRBJ2-1; CDR3aa: CSVEDGGSPSYNEQFF
v_gene: TRBV9; j_gene: TRBJ1-1; CDR3aa: CASSAGTPAEAFF
v_gene: TRBV11-3; j_gene: TRBJ2-5; CDR3aa: CASSLTGRQETQYF
v_gene: TRBV7-9; j_gene: TRBJ2-3; CDR3aa: CASSLASGLGPDTQYF
v_gene: TRBV7-9; j_gene: TRBJ2-7; CDR3aa: CASSPSGGVFDEQYF
v_gene: TRBV6-5; j_gene: TRBJ1-4; CDR3aa: CASSSPDRGIEKLFF
v_gene: TRBV2; j_gene: TRBJ1-5; CDR3aa: CASRATGRGQPQHF
v_gene: TRBV28; j_gene: TRBJ2-5; CDR3aa: CASSFRGRQETQYF
v_gene: TRBV18; j_gene: TRBJ2-4; CDR3aa: CASSPPGGERAKNIQYF
v_gene: TRBV7-3; j_gene: TRBJ1-2; CDR3aa: CASSSGPGGGYTF
v_gene: TRBV7-6; j_gene: TRBJ1-1; CDR3aa: CASSLRGGQDEAFF
v_gene: TRBV10-1; j_gene: TRBJ1-2; CDR3aa: CASSQDDSGYGYTF
v_gene: TRBV7-2; j_gene: TRBJ2-2; CDR3aa: CASSSRGLAGFRGTGELFF
v_gene: TRBV28; j_gene: TRBJ2-7; CDR3aa: CASSLLGQGPSEQYF
v_gene: TRBV5-1; j_gene: TRBJ2-5; CDR3aa: CASSLPGQETQYF
v_gene: TRBV6-5; j_gene: TRBJ2-7; CDR3aa: CASSYGTSGVYEQYF
v_gene: TRBV30; j_gene: TRBJ1-4; CDR3aa: CAWSVRQAGGEKLFF
v_gene: TRBV19; j_gene: TRBJ2-7; CDR3aa: CASSSPNSYEQYF
v_gene: TRBV5-5; j_gene: TRBJ2-7; CDR3aa: CASSHSSGDTYEQYF
v_gene: TRBV4-1; j_gene: TRBJ2-5; CDR3aa: CASSQERGREETQYF